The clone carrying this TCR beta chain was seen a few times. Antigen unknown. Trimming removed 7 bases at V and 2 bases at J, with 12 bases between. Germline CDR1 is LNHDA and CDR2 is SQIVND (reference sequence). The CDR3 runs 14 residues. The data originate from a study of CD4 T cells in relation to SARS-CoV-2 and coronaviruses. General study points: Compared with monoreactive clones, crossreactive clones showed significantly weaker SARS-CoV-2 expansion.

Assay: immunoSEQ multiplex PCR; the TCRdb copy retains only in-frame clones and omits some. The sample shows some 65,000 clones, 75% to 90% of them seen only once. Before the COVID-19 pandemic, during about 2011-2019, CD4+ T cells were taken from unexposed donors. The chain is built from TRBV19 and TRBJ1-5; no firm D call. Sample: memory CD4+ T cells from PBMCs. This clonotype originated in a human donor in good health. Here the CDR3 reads CASTYGPGNQPQHF. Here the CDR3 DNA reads TGTGCCAGTACTTACGGGCCGGGCAATCAGCCCCAGCATTTT.